This TCR beta chain was obtained from a study of OX40 agonist ivuxolimab in advanced cancers. Study overall: Of the patients, three showed partial responses, one with hepatocellular carcinoma and two with cutaneous melanoma.

Sequenced by immunoSEQ multiplex PCR; TCRdb stores in-frame clones only, minus some. This table holds 55,000 to 85,000 clones, 90% to 95% found once. Sequencing used CD4+ or CD8+ T cells sorted from blood, obtained in a trial of the OX40 agonist ivuxolimab. The sequence derives from an adult with an advanced solid tumor such as melanoma, head and neck, liver or kidney cancer.

The CDR3 spells CASSSGLAGGEQFF. CDR3 nucleotides: TGTGCCAGCAGCTCGGGACTAGCGGGGGGTGAGCAGTTCTTC. The gene calls are TRBV7-2 and TRBJ2-1, with 15 positions matching TRBD2. The CDR3 spans 14 residues. CDR1 is SGHTA and CDR2 is FQGNSA in the germline V gene. V lost 4 bases to trimming and J lost 9 bases; unmatched junction nucleotides: 1.